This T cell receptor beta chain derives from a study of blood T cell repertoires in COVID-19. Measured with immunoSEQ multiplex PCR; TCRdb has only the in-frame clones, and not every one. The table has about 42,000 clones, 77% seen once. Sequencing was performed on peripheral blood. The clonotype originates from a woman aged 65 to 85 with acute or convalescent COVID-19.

CDR3 DNA: TGTGCCATCAGTCCCCGGGACAGGGTACAAGAGACCCAGTACTTC. It codes for CAISPRDRVQETQYF. The genes are TRBV10-3 and TRBJ2-5, with TRBD1 identical over 9 bases. The germline V gene encodes CDR1 ENHRY and CDR2 SYGVKD. This CDR3 contains 15 residues. V shed 5 bases, J shed 2 bases, and the junction held 6 bases outside the gene matches.